These T cell receptor beta chains were read from a single sample in a study of blood T cell repertoires in COVID-19. Sequencing used immunoSEQ multiplex PCR; TCRdb keeps in-frame clones, though not all of them. The sample yields approximately 130,000 clones, approximately 81% seen once. The sample consisted of peripheral blood. These receptors all stem from a woman aged 55-70 years with active or convalescent COVID-19. CDR3s include the opening cysteine and the closing phenylalanine or tryptophan. The D gene is left open where the match is weak. The listing skips clone size in some rows; elsewhere it reads once, few, many or a size class.

13	TRBJ2-5	.	TRBD1	TRBV2	CASNRGPGETQYF	TGTGCCAGCAACAGGGGGCCAGGAGAGACCCAGTACTTC
14	TRBJ2-2	.	TRBD1	TRBV11-2	CASSLDRGSGELFF	TGTGCCAGCAGCTTGGACAGGGGTTCCGGGGAGCTGTTTTTT
15	TRBJ1-1	.	.	TRBV5-4	CASSFYQSAGTEAFF	TGTGCCAGCAGCTTTTATCAGAGCGCGGGCACTGAAGCTTTCTTT
16	TRBJ2-5	.	TRBD2	TRBV29-1	CSVARVLAAEKETQYF	TGCAGCGTCGCAAGGGTGCTAGCGGCCGAAAAAGAGACCCAGTACTTC
15	TRBJ1-3	.	.	TRBV18	CASSQDQGIGNTIYF	TGTGCCAGCTCACAAGATCAGGGTATCGGAAACACCATATATTTT
15	TRBJ2-1	.	TRBD1	TRBV10-3	CAISDRDRGIYEQFF	TGTGCCATCAGTGACCGGGACAGGGGAATTTATGAGCAGTTCTTC
16	TRBJ1-5	.	TRBD1	TRBV19	CASSGPGTGFVQPQHF	TGTGCCAGTAGTGGACCCGGGACAGGGTTCGTGCAGCCCCAGCATTTT
15	TRBJ1-1	.	.	TRBV2	CASKGETGWNTEAFF	TGTGCCAGCAAAGGGGAGACAGGATGGAACACTGAAGCTTTCTTT
16	TRBJ2-1	.	TRBD2	TRBV5-1	CASSLVVAGGHDEQFF	TGCGCCAGCAGCTTGGTGGTAGCGGGAGGACACGACGAGCAGTTCTTC
14	TRBJ1-5	.	TRBD1	TRBV29-1	CSVQDRGDRQPQHF	TGCAGCGTGCAGGACAGGGGGGATCGTCAGCCCCAGCATTTT
16	TRBJ2-7	.	.	TRBV7-2	CASSLSTGYGAYEQYF	TGTGCCAGCAGCTTGTCAACAGGGTATGGTGCTTACGAGCAGTACTTC
16	TRBJ2-1	.	.	TRBV7-2	CASSSPLLRHYNEQFF	TGTGCCAGCAGCTCGCCACTCTTACGTCACTACAATGAGCAGTTCTTC
13	TRBJ1-5	many	.	TRBV2	CASGFQGYQPQHF	TGTGCCAGTGGTTTTCAGGGGTATCAGCCCCAGCATTTT
16	TRBJ2-7	.	TRBD2	TRBV5-1	CASSLASSGALYEQYF	TGCGCCAGCAGCTTGGCCTCGAGCGGGGCCCTCTACGAGCAGTACTTC
14	TRBJ1-4	.	TRBD1	TRBV13	CASSSTGGIGKLFF	TGTGCCAGCAGCTCTACAGGGGGAATTGGGAAACTGTTTTTT
15	TRBJ1-5	.	TRBD1	TRBV6-2/TRBV6-3	CASSPGQGFNQPQHF	TGTGCCAGCAGTCCCGGACAGGGGTTCAATCAGCCCCAGCATTTT
13	TRBJ2-7	.	.	TRBV27	CASSNRRSYEQYF	TGTGCCAGCTCCAACAGACGTTCCTACGAGCAGTACTTC
15	TRBJ2-5	once	.	TRBV4-2	CASSQAGGAQETQYF	TGTGCCAGCAGCCAAGCAGGCGGGGCTCAAGAGACCCAGTACTTC
13	TRBJ2-3	.	.	TRBV3-1/TRBV3-2	CASSQERPNTQYF	TGTGCCAGCAGCCAAGAGAGGCCAAATACGCAGTATTTT
13	TRBJ1-1	.	TRBD1	TRBV5-1	CASSLVGGPEAFF	TGCGCCAGCAGCTTGGTAGGGGGCCCTGAAGCTTTCTTT
12	TRBJ2-7	.	.	TRBV29-1	CSVPDRAYEQYF	TGCAGCGTTCCCGACAGAGCCTACGAGCAGTACTTC
12	TRBJ2-3	.	.	TRBV24-1	CATSQATDTQYF	TGTGCCACCAGCCAGGCCACAGATACGCAGTATTTT
15	TRBJ1-2	.	TRBD1	TRBV19	CASSPGTGFLYGYTF	TGTGCCAGTTCCCCCGGGACAGGGTTCCTCTATGGCTACACCTTC